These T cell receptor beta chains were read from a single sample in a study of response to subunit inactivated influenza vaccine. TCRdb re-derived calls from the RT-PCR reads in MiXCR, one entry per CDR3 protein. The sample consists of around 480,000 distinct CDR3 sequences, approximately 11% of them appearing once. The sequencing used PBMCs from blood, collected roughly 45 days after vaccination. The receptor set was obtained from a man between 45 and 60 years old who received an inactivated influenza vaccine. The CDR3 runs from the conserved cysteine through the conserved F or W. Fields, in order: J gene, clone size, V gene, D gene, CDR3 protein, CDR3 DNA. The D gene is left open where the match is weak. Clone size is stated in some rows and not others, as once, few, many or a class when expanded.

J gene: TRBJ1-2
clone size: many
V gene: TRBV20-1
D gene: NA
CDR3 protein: CSASRQTSYGYTF
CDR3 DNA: TGCAGTGCTAGTCGGCAGACAAGCTATGGCTACACCTTC

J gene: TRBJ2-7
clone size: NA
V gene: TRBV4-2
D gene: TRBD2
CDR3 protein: CASSRGRRGLAGGPSYEQYF
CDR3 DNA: TGTGCCAGCAGCCGCGGTAGGCGGGGACTAGCGGGGGGCCCCTCCTACGAGCAGTACTTC

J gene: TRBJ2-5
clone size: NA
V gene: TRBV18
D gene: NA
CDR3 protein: CASSPSYGETQYF
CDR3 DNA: TGTGCCAGCTCACCAAGTTACGGAGAGACCCAGTACTTC

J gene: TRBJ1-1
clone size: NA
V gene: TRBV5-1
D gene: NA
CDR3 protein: CASSVRVNTEAFF
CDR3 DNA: TGCGCCAGCAGCGTTAGGGTGAACACTGAAGCTTTCTTT

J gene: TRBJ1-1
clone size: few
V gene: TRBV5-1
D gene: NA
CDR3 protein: CASSGTNRNTEAFF
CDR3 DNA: TGCGCCAGCAGCGGGACGAACCGGAACACTGAAGCTTTCTTT

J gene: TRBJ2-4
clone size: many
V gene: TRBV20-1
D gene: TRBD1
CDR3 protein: CSATPGTGGNIQYF
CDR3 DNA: TGCAGTGCTACACCCGGGACAGGGGGGAACATTCAGTACTTC

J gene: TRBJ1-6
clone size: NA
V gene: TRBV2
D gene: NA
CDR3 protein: CASSEANRFSPLHF
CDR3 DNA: TGTGCCAGCAGTGAAGCTAACCGCTTCTCACCCCTCCACTTT

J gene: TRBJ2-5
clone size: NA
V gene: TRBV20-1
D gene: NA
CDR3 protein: CSAKERALPETQYF
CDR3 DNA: TGCAGTGCTAAAGAGCGGGCCCTCCCCGAGACCCAGTACTTC

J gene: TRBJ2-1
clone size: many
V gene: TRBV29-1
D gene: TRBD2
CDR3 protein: CSVSGRNYNEQFF
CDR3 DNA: TGCAGCGTTTCCGGGAGGAACTACAATGAGCAGTTCTTC

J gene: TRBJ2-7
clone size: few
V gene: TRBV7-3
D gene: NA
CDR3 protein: CASSLKSGTSNEQYF
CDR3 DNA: TGTGCCAGCAGCTTAAAGTCCGGGACATCGAACGAGCAGTACTTC

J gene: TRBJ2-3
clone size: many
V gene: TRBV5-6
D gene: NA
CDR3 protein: CASSFRAVEVADTQYF
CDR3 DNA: TGTGCCAGCAGCTTCCGAGCGGTAGAAGTGGCAGATACGCAGTATTTT

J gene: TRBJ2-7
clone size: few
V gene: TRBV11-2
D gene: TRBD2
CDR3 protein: CASRGDYLYEQYF
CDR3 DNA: TGTGCCAGCAGGGGGGACTATCTCTACGAGCAGTACTTC

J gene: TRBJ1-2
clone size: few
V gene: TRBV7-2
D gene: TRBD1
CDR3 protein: CASSLRGLPYGYTF
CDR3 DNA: TGTGCCAGCAGCTTAAGGGGGCTACCCTATGGCTACACCTTC

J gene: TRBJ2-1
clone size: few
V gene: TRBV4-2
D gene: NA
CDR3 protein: CASSQAGLGDNEQFF
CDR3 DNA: TGTGCCAGCAGCCAAGCCGGTCTCGGTGACAATGAGCAGTTCTTC

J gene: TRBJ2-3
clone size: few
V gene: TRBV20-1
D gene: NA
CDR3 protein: CSARDAGTWYF
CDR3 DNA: TGCAGTGCTAGAGATGCCGGGACCTGGTATTTT

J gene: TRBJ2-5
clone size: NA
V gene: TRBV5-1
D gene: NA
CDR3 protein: CASSLKAKGETQYF
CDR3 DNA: TGCGCCAGCAGCTTGAAGGCCAAAGGGGAGACCCAGTACTTC